This T cell receptor beta chain is drawn from a study of beta chain features in type 1 diabetes (dated by TCRdb to the late 2010s). For the wider study: No differences in mean age, gender distribution, total cell number or subset yield were found between patients and healthy donors. A total of just under 110,000,000 sorted cells were examined across all samples, and RNA yield correlated strongly with the number of cells per subset. The study compared TCRB repertoires of sorted circulating CD4+ T cell subsets between recently diagnosed type 1 diabetes patients and matched healthy donors. Whereas all 28 donors provided naive and central memory subsets, regulatory and stem cell-like memory subsets were isolated from just 8 patients and about 8 healthy donors.

Measured from the cysteine to the phenylalanine, the CDR3 is 19 residues long. CDR3 DNA is the only sequence kept; it has 57 bases, read in frame from the first base. V and J are trimmed by 3 bases and 3 bases, and the gene matches miss 19 bases of the junction. The germline V gene sets CDR1 to LGHNA and CDR2 to YNFKEQ. Worth noting for this clone: There is no known antigen for this receptor. Base qualities are not provided; no much larger clone lies one nucleotide away.

The paper's findings and limits, for the study overall: Patients with type 1 diabetes made fewer insertions and deleted more nucleotides at VDJ recombination sites, implying thymic rearrangement abnormalities. Naive, central memory and regulatory TCRB repertoires appeared to be more similar among patients than among healthy donors. PCR might favor shorter templates, but patient and control samples were amplified and corrected together, so any skew would affect both groups equally. Only small numbers of individuals were included in the HLA sub-analyses, which left unresolved whether HLA type had any influence on TCRB rearrangement. In all four CD4+ subsets, TCRB CDR3 length was moderately but significantly shorter in type 1 diabetes patients. Sequencing cDNA rather than genomic DNA could over-represent highly expressing activated cells, although activation and CD3 levels did not differ between groups.

The entire amount of isolated RNA was reverse transcribed using the High Capacity cDNA Reverse Transcription Kit, so the sequenced TCRB transcripts were expressed ones. Naive, central memory and regulatory T cell samples underwent deep immunoSEQ sequencing, averaging roughly 3.3 million total reads per sample. Sorted cells were lysed in RLT buffer and RNA was extracted with DNase-treated RNeasy Micro or Mini kits, depending on cell number. Each cell subset was processed separately to prevent cross-contamination, with patient and healthy donor samples processed together. Using the immunoSEQ multiplex PCR, TCRB sequences were amplified from cDNA into 87-bp fragments spanning the CDR3 region. The amplicons were sequenced using the Illumina HiSeq platform. As for how the authors treated the data: Synthetic template baselines were used to correct PCR bias computationally, reads within Hamming distance 2 were collapsed together, and singletons that could not be merged were discarded. Reads were aligned to IMGT to assign V, D and J genes, CDR3 length, and insertions or deletions at six rearrangement sites. Within each subset, clonotype counts were normalized to the number of sorted cells before true diversity and Gini coefficients were calculated with the tcR R package. Repertoire sharing was quantified using the overlap coefficient calculated on TCRB nucleotide sequences. In its TCRdb copy, this immuneACCESS table keeps in-frame sequences only and misses some clones. Where compared with another copy, unresolved V genes explain less than half of these, and the others have no known cause. The D gene and trimming were derived from the DNA, and the V and J assignments and clone size from that table. Present in this sample are roughly 150,000 clones, over 8.5% of which were seen just once. 2% to 2.5% of the sample rests with the top ten.

A single peripheral blood draw of around 0.11 L on average was collected from each donor into heparinised tubes. A BD FACSAria II and a panel including CD45RO, CCR7, CD25, CD127, CD95 and CD27 were used to sort naive, central memory, regulatory and stem cell-like memory CD4+ T cells. Purity was above 95% for every sorted population. Right away, PBMCs were isolated by Lymphoprep density gradient centrifugation and were stained directly, with no culture step. So that batch effects would be minimized, each experiment stained and sorted samples in pairs, pairing one healthy donor with one patient. The sequenced material came from central memory CD4+ T cells from blood. The sequence was obtained from a man aged 18-30 years in good health. The chain was built from TRBV4-2 and TRBJ1-1; TRBD1 agrees with 7 junctional bases. Read as DNA, the sequence is TGTGCCAGCAGCCACGAATTTCGACAGGGTTCGGGGACGGACACTGAAGCTTTCTTT. The translation is CASSHEFRQGSGTDTEAFF.